The clone carrying this T cell receptor (beta chain) was seen at least ten times. At one end the junction does not follow the germline gene, possibly because of a read error. Germline V CDR1 and CDR2: SGHRS, YFSETQ. The CDR3 sequence is 15 residues long. Sample time point: newly diagnosed GD, antithyroid drugs for less than 3 months. Scientists built the TCR library using RNA that was extracted from PBMCs. The data derive from a study of regulatory T cells in long-lasting Graves disease. Researchers made TCR beta libraries by using iRepertoire HTBI primers and running Arm-PCR on CDR3 regions. Via MiXCR, TCRdb re-called the multiplex PCR reads, giving one row per CDR3 protein. The sample comprises 500,000 or so distinct CDR3 sequences, around 16% of which are singletons, and roughly an eighth rests with the top ten. The data also belong to a second study, concerning T cells in Graves' hyperthyroidism and ophthalmopathy. That paper notes: TCR CDR3 regions were first amplified by RT-PCR with HTBI primers.

The chain employs TRBV5-1 and TRBJ2-7, with TRBD2 matching 12 bases. The origin of this receptor is a man in his forties with Graves disease. Sequences were derived from peripheral blood mononuclear cells (PBMCs), sampled at new diagnosis, from a patient treated with antithyroid drugs. The CDR3 coding sequence is TGTGCCAGCAGCCCCCGACTAGCGGGGGTCTACGAGCAGTACTTC. Encoded protein: CASSPRLAGVYEQYF.